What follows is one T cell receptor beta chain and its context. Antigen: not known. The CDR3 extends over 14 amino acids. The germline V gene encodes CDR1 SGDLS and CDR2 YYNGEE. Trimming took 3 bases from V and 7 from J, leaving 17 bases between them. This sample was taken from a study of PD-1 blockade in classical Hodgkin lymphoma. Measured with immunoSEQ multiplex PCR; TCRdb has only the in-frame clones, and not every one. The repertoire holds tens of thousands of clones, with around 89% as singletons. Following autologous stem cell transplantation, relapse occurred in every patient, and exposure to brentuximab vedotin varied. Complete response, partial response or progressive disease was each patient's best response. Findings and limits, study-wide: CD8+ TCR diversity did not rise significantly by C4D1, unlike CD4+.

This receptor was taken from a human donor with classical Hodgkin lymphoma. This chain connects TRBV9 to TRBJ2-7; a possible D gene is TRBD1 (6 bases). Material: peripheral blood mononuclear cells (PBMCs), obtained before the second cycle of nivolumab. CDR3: CASSGQARSGEQYF. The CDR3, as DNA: TGTGCCAGCAGCGGACAGGCTCGCTCGGGTGAGCAGTACTTC.